This record covers a single T cell receptor (beta chain). The antigen it recognizes is unknown. No base qualities exist here, and no much larger clone lies one base off it. This sample was taken from a study of T cell responses to AZD1222 COVID-19 vaccine listed by TCRdb under 2021. For context, the study as a whole: A total of about 230 trial participants underwent TCR sequencing, of whom some 210 received two doses of AZD1222 and about 25 received two doses of the MenACWY control vaccine. Trial participants were enrolled by age into subgroups of 18-55, 56-69 and 70-plus years, and roughly 150, 30 and 60 TCR-sequenced participants, respectively, were included in these subgroups. The research as a whole found: Because no day 14 peak-response samples were available, repertoires were characterized only after the peak T cell response. CD4 TCRs associated with the vaccine covered the entire spike protein, and the dominant responses were in regions 160-218 and 743-854. Conclusions about previously exposed vaccinees are limited, since just a handful of AZD1222 recipients were seropositive for SARS-CoV-2 at baseline. After two AZD1222 doses, both the breadth and the depth of spike-specific TCRs were significantly higher than at day 0 and than in MenACWY recipients. Most participants were white British and females outnumbered males, and the authors suggested that clonal diversity may have been underestimated. Epitopes outside the regions mutated in the B.1.351 and B.1.1.7 variants were reportedly recognized by nearly half of the unique spike-specific TCRs. The 56-69-year group was small, and its depth increase did not reach significance, likely because of low power.

The CDR3 regions of human TCRbeta chains were subjected to immunosequencing. The study's processing was this. TCRs in the repertoires were compared against a reference library of SARS-CoV-2-specific TCRs that had been generated with the MIRA antigen-specificity platform. Breadth was defined as the fraction of unique TCRs that were SARS-CoV-2-associated. Depth was defined as the fraction of total T cells that were SARS-CoV-2-associated. Using the MIRA data, every spike-specific TCR was mapped to the spike region that the TCR reacted to and assigned to either a CD4 or a CD8 class. Log10-transformed breadth and depth values were compared by one-way ANOVA with Sidak's multiple comparisons tests. TCRdb took this table from immuneACCESS and kept in-frame rearrangements with V and J called. Such tables lack part of the clones; where checked against another copy, unresolved V genes explain under half of the gap, and the rest is unexplained. V and J calls and clone size are given by that table; D and trimming were obtained from the DNA. The sample table lists just under 150,000 clones, approximately 89% of them with a count of one. The top ten hold around 1.7% of the sample.

The time point label for this specimen denotes: about 28 days (+/-7) after the second vaccine dose. AZD1222 recipients given second doses at about 4 weeks or at about 12 weeks were pooled, since spike-specific TCR depth and breadth were not found to differ between the two schedules. Vaccinee samples came from UK trials COV001 and COV002, including a single-blind randomized controlled phase 2/3 trial of AZD1222 (ChAdOx1 nCoV-19) in healthy adults. For TCRbeta chain sequencing, PBMC samples from trial participants were taken at day 0 and at day 28 after the second dose. As encoded in the germline V gene, CDR1 is MNHEY while CDR2 is SVGEGT. Deletion took 6 bases off V and 4 bases off J, with a span of 13 bases between the germline ends. Reading from cysteine to phenylalanine, the CDR3 counts 14 amino acids. Of all the DNA, just the CDR3 is kept, 42 bases in frame from base 1.

This TCR was sampled from an adult who received the AZD1222 COVID-19 vaccine. The chain links TRBV6-2 or TRBV6-3 with TRBJ1-5; the D gene assignment is ambiguous. The input for sequencing was peripheral blood, taken 28 days after the second AZD1222 dose. In nucleotides, the sequence is TGTGCCAGCAGCATCCTAGGCAATAATCAGCCCCAGCATTTT. It codes for CASSILGNNQPQHF.